The 5 T cell receptor beta chains listed next were all sequenced from one sample in a study of identical twins. TCRdb re-derived calls from the 5' RACE reads in MiXCR, one entry per CDR3 protein. The data contain hundreds of thousands of distinct CDR3 sequences, 7.5% of them seen just once; the ten biggest clones take up more than 5%. This sample was shared with a second study, whose subject was yellow fever vaccine responses in identical twins.

The sample was CD8+ T cells sorted from blood. Receptor source: a woman between 18 and 29 years old in good health.

The genes are TRBV3-1 and TRBJ2-3; 8 bases line up with TRBD1. V shed 6 bases, J shed 2 bases, and the junction held 19 bases outside the gene matches. Germline V gene data show CDR1 as LGHDT and CDR2 as YNNKEL (reference sequence). The CDR3 has 19 residues. CDR3 sequence reads: CASSTSTGAQFTPTDTQYF. CDR3 DNA sequence: TGTGCCAGCAGTACATCGACAGGGGCCCAATTTACTCCCACAGATACGCAGTATTTT.

This clonotype was detected ten times or more. The chain links TRBV14 to TRBJ2-7; D unclear. Germline values: CDR1 SGHDN, CDR2 FVKESK. This CDR3 spans 15 amino acids. V lost 0 bases and J lost 2, with 11 bases in between. The CDR3 DNA is TGTGCCAGCAGCCAAGAAAATTTTTCCGCCTACGAGCAGTACGTC. Protein: CASSQENFSAYEQYV.

The rearrangement uses TRBV6-5 and TRBJ2-1; a possible D gene is TRBD1 (7 bases). The CDR3 runs to 15 residues. Germline values: CDR1 MNHEY, CDR2 SVGAGI. Deletions cut 2 bases from V and 7 bases from J, with 15 bases between. The CDR3 DNA reads TGTGCCAGCAGTTACGGAGGGGGCGCGGGAAATGAGCAGTTCTTC. The encoded protein is CASSYGGGAGNEQFF.

There are a few counts of this clonotype. The chain recombines TRBV2 with TRBJ1-2; D perhaps matches TRBD1 (6 bases). Trimming stripped 3 bases from V and 4 bases from J, with 12 bases between. CDR1 SNHLY and CDR2 FYNNEI come from the germline V gene. This CDR3 is built from 14 residues. The CDR3 here is CASSDTGQSYGYTF. The CDR3 nucleotides are TGTGCCAGCAGTGATACAGGGCAATCCTATGGCTACACCTTC.

The J gene is TRBJ2-7, the V gene TRBV20-1, with 8 bases identical to TRBD2. The trim removed 6 bases at V and 0 bases at J, leaving 7 bases unmatched. CDR3 size: 14 residues. Germline CDR1 is DFQATT and CDR2 is SNEGSKA (reference sequence). The CDR3 loop is CSAERGGSSYEQYF. The CDR3 DNA follows: TGCAGTGCCGAACGGGGGGGGAGCTCCTACGAGCAGTACTTC.